This record covers a single TCR beta chain. As yet, its antigen is unknown. The source of the sample is a study of human T cells and chemical hapten exposure. Whole-study context: Per-sample TCR yields varied mainly from small pooled library volume differences. Overall study results and limits: Among TCRs, those above 1 in 1000 frequency were unaffected by DPC sensitization.

Total RNA extraction was carried out from unfractionated whole blood. The CDR3 sequence is 14 residues long. The V gene lost 1 base and the J gene lost 4 bases, with 10 bases spanning the gap. The germline V gene encodes CDR1 MDHEN and CDR2 SYDVKM. The library put unique molecular identifiers onto individual cDNA molecules. Per the original methods: Approximately 99,000 TCRs per sample was the median, with a range of about 20,000 to 690,600. TCRdb itself ran the reads through MiXCR, one entry per CDR3 protein. TCRdb's processing, not the authors', yielded these V and J calls. The sample shows roughly 3,100 distinct CDR3 sequences, 45% to 50% of them seen only once.

Source material: whole blood. This chain joins TRBV28 and TRBJ2-5; no clear D. This clonotype was obtained from a human donor who had alopecia or was a healthy volunteer (not recorded which). Some clones in this sample may be carry-over from other donors' samples. This table probably holds off-target reads from a library built for another chain. CDR3 sequence: CASSLFEARETQYF. CDR3 DNA sequence: TGTGCCAGCAGTTTATTTGAGGCGCGAGAGACCCAGTACTTC.